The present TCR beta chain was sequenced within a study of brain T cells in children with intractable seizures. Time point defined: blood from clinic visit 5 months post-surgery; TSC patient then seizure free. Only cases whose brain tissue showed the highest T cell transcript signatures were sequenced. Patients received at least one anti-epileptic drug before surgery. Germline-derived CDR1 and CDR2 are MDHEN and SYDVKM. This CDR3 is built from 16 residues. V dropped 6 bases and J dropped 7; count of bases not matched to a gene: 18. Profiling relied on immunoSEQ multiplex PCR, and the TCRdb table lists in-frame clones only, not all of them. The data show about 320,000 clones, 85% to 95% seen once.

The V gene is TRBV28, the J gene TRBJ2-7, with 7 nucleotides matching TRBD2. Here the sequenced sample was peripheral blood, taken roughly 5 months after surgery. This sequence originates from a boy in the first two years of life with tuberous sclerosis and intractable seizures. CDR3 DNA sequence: TGTGCCAGCAGACCGACCGGCGGGAGTAAATCAGGGGAGCAGTACTTC. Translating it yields CASRPTGGSKSGEQYF.